A single sample is the source of the 28 T cell receptor beta chains below, sequenced in a study of blood T cell repertoires in COVID-19 (TCRdb year 2020). The library was made by the immunoSEQ multiplex PCR assay. In its TCRdb copy, this immuneACCESS table keeps in-frame sequences only and misses some clones. Where compared with another copy, unresolved V genes explain less than half of these, and the others have no known cause. Here the sample has hundreds of thousands of clones; roughly 89% occur a single time. The top ten clonotypes cover approximately 2.8% of the sample. The sample was PBMCs or T cells enriched from blood (not recorded which). These receptors were obtained from a woman aged 25 to 45 with acute COVID-19.

The chain combines TRBV4-1 with TRBJ2-7; D unclear. CDR1 and CDR2 from the germline V gene are MGHRA and YSYEKL. The V end was cut by 0 bases, the J end by 2 bases, with 8 bases between. The CDR3 contains 14 residues. The CDR3 protein is CASSQERQAYEQYF. CDR3 sequence (DNA): TGCGCCAGCAGCCAAGAACGTCAGGCCTACGAGCAGTACTTC.

This chain connects TRBV7-2 to TRBJ1-6; 7 nucleotides match TRBD1. Unmatched junction bases numbered 3, after V lost 1 base and J lost 9 bases. CDR3 size: 14 residues. CDR1 is SGHTA, CDR2 FQGNSA, per germline. The CDR3 DNA sequence: TGTGCCAGCAGCTTAGTGGCAGGGGGTTCACCCCTCCACTTT. This encodes CASSLVAGGSPLHF.

The J gene is TRBJ1-5, the V gene TRBV5-8; 7 bases are shared with TRBD1. V dropped 1 base and J dropped 0; count of bases not matched to a gene: 1. Germline loops: CDR1 SGHTS, CDR2 YDEGEE. The CDR3 covers 15 residues. CDR3 DNA sequence: TGTGCCAGCAGCTTGACAGGGGTTAGCAATCAGCCCCAGCATTTT. Translated: CASSLTGVSNQPQHF.

A word on this clone: At one end, the junction sequence differs from germline, possibly due to a read error. V usage is TRBV27 and J usage is TRBJ1-2; weak D call: TRBD1 (6 bases). The CDR3 extends over 16 amino acids. The germline V gene encodes CDR1 MNHEY and CDR2 SMNVEV (reference sequence). The CDR3 region has the DNA TGTGCCAGCAGTCTCGCAGGGATCGAGGGGGGGTATGTCTACACCTTC. This sequence encodes CASSLAGIEGGYVYTF.

V is TRBV3-1 (or the pseudogene TRBV3-2) and J is TRBJ1-1, with TRBD1 as a possible D gene (6 bases). Germline V gene sequence: CDR1 LGHDT, CDR2 YNNKEL (reference sequence). The CDR3 runs 17 residues. The ends were cut back, 0 bases at V and 5 bases at J, with 19 bases in the middle. The CDR3 DNA reads as TGTGCCAGCAGCCAAGATGTGGCTACAGGGATGGAAACTGAAGCTTTCTTT. This gives the protein CASSQDVATGMETEAFF.

The rearrangement joins TRBV5-1 to TRBJ2-3; the D gene is possibly TRBD1 (6 bases). V was pared by 3 bases and J by 4 bases, with 9 bases between. The V gene's germline CDR1 is SGHRS and CDR2 YFSETQ. The CDR3 sequence is 13 residues long. DNA of the CDR3: TGCGCCAGCAGCTACAGGGTCCCAGATACGCAGTATTTT. This translates into CASSYRVPDTQYF. Filled out from reference TRBV5-1 and TRBJ2-3, the complete variable domain reads KAGVTQTPRYLIKTRGQQVTLSCSPISGHRSVSWYQQTPGQGLQFLFEYFSETQRNKGNFPGRFSGRQFSNSRSEMNVSTLELGDSALYLCASSYRVPDTQYFGPGTRLTVL.

This chain links TRBV15 with TRBJ2-7; 9 bases line up with TRBD2. The CDR3 loop spans 14 amino acids. Germline values: CDR1 LNHNV, CDR2 YYDKDF (reference sequence). V shed 6 bases and J 0 bases; nucleotides not matched to a gene: 3. The chain's CDR3 is CATSLAGSSYEQYF. The CDR3 DNA sequence: TGTGCCACCAGTCTAGCGGGGAGCTCCTACGAGCAGTACTTC.

The chain carries TRBV12-3 or TRBV12-4 and TRBJ1-2; D gene unclear. V was pared by 4 bases and J by 5 bases, with 5 bases between. The CDR3 spans 11 residues. Here the CDR3 reads CASSYGYGYTF. The DNA for the CDR3 is TGTGCCAGCAGTTACGGGTATGGCTACACCTTC.

V usage is TRBV4-1 and J usage is TRBJ2-3; D is unclear. V was shortened by 1 base and J by 0 bases, with 8 bases between the two germline ends. CDR3 size: 15 residues. CDR1 is MGHRA and CDR2 is YSYEKL in the germline V gene. CDR3 amino acids: CASSQVGLSTDTQYF. In DNA, the CDR3 is TGCGCCAGCAGCCAAGTCGGGTTAAGCACAGATACGCAGTATTTT.

The genes are TRBV11-2 and TRBJ1-2, with D possibly matching TRBD1 (6 bases). The germline gives CDR1 SGHAT, CDR2 FQNNGV. The CDR3 loop spans 13 amino acids. V was pared by 0 bases and J by 7 bases, with 9 bases between. In nucleotides, the CDR3 is TGTGCCAGCAGCTTAGACAGGGGACGTGGCTACACCTTC. This sequence encodes CASSLDRGRGYTF.

V is TRBV3-1 (or the pseudogene TRBV3-2) and J is TRBJ1-2, with 10 bases identical to TRBD1. Germline CDR1 and CDR2: LGHDT and YNNKEL (reference sequence). Germline trimming cut 3 bases from V and 5 bases from J; bases unmatched to any gene: 6. This CDR3 has 15 residues. The CDR3, as DNA: TGTGCCAGCAGCCAGGGGGACAGGGGAGGATATGGCTACACCTTC. It codes for CASSQGDRGGYGYTF.

V gene TRBV13 combines with J gene TRBJ2-2, with D possibly matching TRBD2 (6 bases). The length of the CDR3 is 17 residues. The germline CDR1 and CDR2 sequences are PRHDT and FYEKMQ (reference sequence). Trimming left V 5 bases short and J 4 bases short, with 20 bases between. DNA for the CDR3: TGTGCCAGCAGCCGACGGACGACTAGACGCGGCACCGGGGAGCTGTTTTTT. It yields the protein CASSRRTTRRGTGELFF.

The gene calls are TRBV13 and TRBJ2-1, with D possibly TRBD2 on 5 matching bases. This CDR3 has 14 residues. V lost 1 base to trimming and J lost 8 bases, with 12 bases between them. Germline V gene lookup returns CDR1 PRHDT and CDR2 FYEKMQ (reference sequence). The CDR3, as DNA: TGTGCCAGCAGCTTAGAGGCCAACGGGGATGAGCAGTTCTTC. This codes for CASSLEANGDEQFF.

CDR3: CAWSVRGSGNQPQHF. In nucleotides, the CDR3 is TGTGCCTGGAGTGTTCGGGGGAGTGGCAATCAGCCCCAGCATTTT. The chain links TRBV30 to TRBJ1-5, with D possibly TRBD1 on 5 matching bases. Germline CDR1 GTSNPN, CDR2 SVGIG (reference sequence). There are 15 residues in the CDR3. Trimming stripped 0 bases from V and 2 bases from J, with 11 bases between.

J is TRBJ1-2 and V is TRBV11-2; 7 bases are shared with TRBD1. From germline, CDR1 is SGHAT and CDR2 FQNNGV. This CDR3 contains 17 residues. After removal of 4 bases from V and 4 bases from J, the junction contained 15 bases not matched to a gene. The DNA for the CDR3 is TGTGCCAGCAGCTCACATGAATCGTCGGGACAGCCCTATGGCTACACCTTC. Protein: CASSSHESSGQPYGYTF.

The CDR3 nucleotides are TGTGCCAGCAGTGACCCGACAGGGGGCCATTCACCCCTCCACTTT. Protein: CASSDPTGGHSPLHF. This chain uses TRBV6-1 with TRBJ1-6; 10 nucleotides align to TRBD1. V dropped 3 bases and J dropped 8; count of bases not matched to a gene: 4. Per the germline V gene, CDR1 is MNHNS and CDR2 is SASEGT. The CDR3 has 15 amino acids.

This sequence joins TRBV28 and TRBJ2-1; TRBD2 aligns across 9 bases. The CDR3 covers 17 residues. V lost 6 bases, J lost 4 bases, and 13 bases stayed unmatched. CDR1 MDHEN and CDR2 SYDVKM come from the germline V gene. CDR3 in amino acids: CASRPPPGLAKYNEQFF. The CDR3 DNA sequence: TGTGCCAGCAGACCCCCCCCGGGACTAGCTAAATACAATGAGCAGTTCTTC.

The chain has TRBV6-5 and TRBJ1-2; the match to TRBD1 covers 7 bases. The CDR3 covers 15 residues. Germline assignment: CDR1 MNHEY and CDR2 SVGAGI. The ends lost 2 bases at V and 3 bases at J; junction bases unmatched: 6. The CDR3, as DNA: TGTGCCAGCAGTTACGGGACAGATTTCGACTATGGCTACACCTTC. Its protein is CASSYGTDFDYGYTF.

The genes are TRBV4-3 and TRBJ2-3, with a tentative D call TRBD1 (5 bases). Trimming removed 4 bases from V and 6 bases from J, with 14 bases in between. The CDR3 extends over 14 amino acids. CDR1 and CDR2 from the germline V gene are LGHNA and YSLEER. This CDR3 reads CASSLGAGPDTQYF. As DNA, the CDR3 is TGCGCCAGCAGCCTAGGGGCAGGGCCCGATACGCAGTATTTT.

This chain connects TRBV5-1 to TRBJ2-7; D not resolved. The CDR3 consists of 14 residues. Germline V lookup: CDR1 SGHRS, CDR2 YFSETQ. V dropped 0 bases and J dropped 0 bases, with 7 bases sitting between them. This CDR3 reads CASSLDISSYEQYF. The CDR3 DNA is TGCGCCAGCAGCTTGGACATAAGCTCCTACGAGCAGTACTTC.

The chain employs TRBV19 and TRBJ1-1; D unclear. The CDR3 runs 13 residues. V lost 4 bases and J 0 bases, leaving 6 bases between the germline ends. Per germline, CDR1 LNHDA and CDR2 SQIVND (reference sequence). The CDR3 is CASSKTMNTEAFF. The DNA for the CDR3 is TGTGCCAGTAGTAAAACAATGAACACTGAAGCTTTCTTT.

This clone has ten or more counts. The chain has TRBV6-4 and TRBJ2-3; 7 nucleotides line up with TRBD2. J was trimmed by 3 bases and V by 5 bases; bases with no gene match: 8. Germline V lookup: CDR1 MRHNA, CDR2 SNTAGT. This CDR3 has 15 amino acids. CDR3 nucleotides: TGTGCCAGCAGTATGGAAGCGGGGAGGACAGATACGCAGTATTTT. Amino acid sequence: CASSMEAGRTDTQYF.

J is TRBJ2-1 and V is TRBV5-6, with 7 bases fitting TRBD2. There are 16 residues in the CDR3. V lost 3 bases and J lost 9; bases outside the gene matches: 15. Germline loops: CDR1 SGHDT, CDR2 YYEEEE. The CDR3 region has the DNA TGTGCCAGCAGCTCTCCGGTTGGGGGGGAGGGCGGTGAGCAGTTCTTC. Translated, it gives CASSSPVGGEGGEQFF.

CDR3 bases: TGTGCCAGCAGTTACGGGGGGGCTAGCACAGATACGCAGTATTTT. It encodes CASSYGGASTDTQYF. The chain links TRBV6-2 or TRBV6-3 to TRBJ2-3, with D perhaps matching TRBD2 (7 bases). The V end was cut by 2 bases, the J end by 0 bases, with 9 bases between. CDR3 size: 15 residues. Germline V gives CDR1 MNHEY, CDR2 SVGEGT.

The chain uses TRBV10-3 and TRBJ2-5; D might be TRBD2 (6 bases). The germline V gene has CDR1 ENHRY and CDR2 SYGVKD. V was trimmed by 0 bases and J by 2 bases, leaving 13 bases between them. The CDR3 is 16 amino acids. DNA of the CDR3: TGTGCCATCAGTGAGTCTTTCTCCGGGGGACAAGAGACCCAGTACTTC. Translating gives CAISESFSGGQETQYF.

V usage is TRBV6-6 and J usage is TRBJ2-5; 13 bases match TRBD2. The CDR3 covers 17 residues. In germline, CDR1 is MNHNY, CDR2 SVGAGI (reference sequence). The V segment lost 5 bases and the J segment 5 bases; nucleotides outside the gene matches: 11. The DNA for the CDR3 is TGTGCCAGCAGTCGGGGACTAGCGGGGTCTCTCCGGGAGACCCAGTACTTC. As protein: CASSRGLAGSLRETQYF.

This clone came up once. The gene calls are TRBV19 and TRBJ2-3; D perhaps matches TRBD1 (7 bases). V dropped 3 bases and J dropped 4 bases, with 14 bases sitting between them. Germline V gives CDR1 LNHDA, CDR2 SQIVND (reference sequence). There are 15 residues in the CDR3. This CDR3 is CASSIGGGGSDTQYF. The CDR3 DNA reads as TGTGCCAGTAGTATCGGAGGGGGCGGATCAGATACGCAGTATTTT. Based on the CDR3 plus reference TRBV19 and TRBJ2-3, the full variable domain is DGGITQSPKYLFRKEGQNVTLSCEQNLNHDAMYWYRQDPGQGLRLIYYSQIVNDFQKGDIAEGYSVSREKKESFPLTVTSAQKNPTAFYLCASSIGGGGSDTQYFGPGTRLTVL.

This clone was recorded once. As DNA, the CDR3 is TGTGCCAGCAGCCAATGGGGGGTGGATACGCAGTATTTT. Amino acid sequence: CASSQWGVDTQYF. The chain uses TRBV14 and TRBJ2-3, with a possible D match to TRBD2 (6 bases). Germline V gene lookup returns CDR1 SGHDN and CDR2 FVKESK. With 2 bases removed from V and 6 bases from J, the gap between germline ends came to 9 bases. This CDR3 region has 13 residues.